These T cell receptor beta chains were read from a single sample in a study of vaccination and CD4 T cells after COVID-19. TCRdb used MiXCR to reprocess the PCR reads, holding one entry per CDR3 protein. The table records 9,000 to 15,000 distinct CDR3 sequences, roughly 61% of them present only once. No antigen has been identified for these receptors. Sequencing input: CD4+ T cells from blood, cultured in vitro. The receptors come from a human donor who had recovered from COVID-19. Each CDR3 is given with its conserved first and last residue. The D gene is left open where the match is weak. Clone size is stated in some rows and not others, as once, few, many or a class when expanded.

>NA|NA|TRBV6-1|TRBJ1-4
TGTGCCAGCCAAGGGGTGGGAGAAAAACTGTTTTTT
CASQGVGEKLFF
>NA|NA|TRBV19|TRBJ1-2
TGTGCCAGTAGTCGCTCCATAAGTGGCTACACCTTC
CASSRSISGYTF
>NA|TRBD2|TRBV20-1|TRBJ2-2
TGCAGTGCCAGGGGTAGCGGGAGAGATTGGAACACCGGGGAGCTGTTTTTT
CSARGSGRDWNTGELFF
>few|TRBD1|TRBV29-1|TRBJ1-2
TGCAGCGTTGGACAGGGGCAGTTGAGTGGCTACACCTTC
CSVGQGQLSGYTF
>NA|NA|TRBV15|TRBJ2-7
TGTGCCACCAGCAGAGCCGCGGGTCCATCCTACGAGCAGTACTTC
CATSRAAGPSYEQYF
>NA|TRBD1|TRBV25-1|TRBJ1-5
TGTGCCAGCAGTGTAATCCGGGACAGGGTATTTTCATGGAATCAGCCCCAGCATTTT
CASSVIRDRVFSWNQPQHF
>NA|TRBD1|TRBV7-8|TRBJ2-1
TGTGCCAGCAGCTCCGGGACAGGGGTCTTCAATGAGCAGTTCTTC
CASSSGTGVFNEQFF
>few|TRBD1|TRBV6-1|TRBJ1-5
TGTGCCAGCAGTCTAACAGGGGGCGGTCAGCCCCAGCATTTT
CASSLTGGGQPQHF
>few|NA|TRBV7-2|TRBJ2-7
TGTGCCAGCAGCTTAGAGGGACTCCTCGAGCAGTACTTC
CASSLEGLLEQYF
>NA|NA|TRBV2|TRBJ2-7
TGTGCCAGCAGTATAACAGAGACGGCCTACGAGCAGTACTTC
CASSITETAYEQYF
>once|NA|TRBV20-1|TRBJ1-4
TGCAGTGCTAGCAGGGGAGGGGATGAAAAACTGTTTTTT
CSASRGGDEKLFF
>NA|NA|TRBV21-1|TRBJ2-2
TGTGCCAGCAGCAATAACGACGCCCGGTTTTGTCTCGGGGAGCTGTTTTTT
CASSNNDARFCLGELFF
>NA|NA|TRBV30|TRBJ1-5
TGTGCCTGGAGTGGACAAAATCAGCCCCAGCATTTT
CAWSGQNQPQHF
>NA|NA|TRBV4-1|TRBJ2-7
TGCGCCAGCAGCCTGAAGCCCACGGACAAGGCCTACGAGCAGTACTTC
CASSLKPTDKAYEQYF
>NA|NA|TRBV4-2|TRBJ2-3
TGTGCCAGCAGCCGAATAGCAGGTCTAGCCGCAGATACGCAGTATTTT
CASSRIAGLAADTQYF
>NA|NA|TRBV21-1|TRBJ2-7
TGTGCCAGCAGCCTCGGACTAGCGGGAGCCTACGAGCAGTACTTC
CASSLGLAGAYEQYF
>few|NA|TRBV4-3|TRBJ1-2
TGCGCCAGCAGCCAAGAATGGGGACTTTCTAACTATGGCTACACCTTC
CASSQEWGLSNYGYTF
>once|TRBD2|TRBV20-1|TRBJ2-1
TGCAGTGCGGAACTAGCGGATGAGCAGTTCTTC
CSAELADEQFF
>NA|NA|TRBV2|TRBJ1-2
TGTGCCAGCAGTGAACGGCCGAACTATGGCTACACCTTC
CASSERPNYGYTF
>NA|TRBD2|TRBV20-1|TRBJ2-5
TGCAGTGTCCCAAGACTAGCGGCCCCGGGGAAGACCCAGTACTTC
CSVPRLAAPGKTQYF
>few|TRBD1|TRBV2|TRBJ1-2
TGTGCCAGCAGTAAGGGTGGGCAGGGGGAAGGCTACACCTTC
CASSKGGQGEGYTF
>NA|NA|TRBV6-5|TRBJ2-7
TGTGCCAGCAGTTACTCGAGCAGGGCTAGTTATGCCTACGAGCAGTACTTC
CASSYSSRASYAYEQYF
>NA|TRBD2|TRBV7-9|TRBJ2-1
TGTGCCAGCAGCTGGTTACTAGCGGGCCTACTTAATGAGCAGTTCTTC
CASSWLLAGLLNEQFF
>once|TRBD1|TRBV28|TRBJ1-5
TGTGCCAGCCTTCGTGGGACAGGGGCAGGTCAGCCCCAGCATTTT
CASLRGTGAGQPQHF
>NA|TRBD2|TRBV28|TRBJ2-7
TGTGCCAGCAGTTTAATGCGACTAGCGGATTACGAGCAGTACTTC
CASSLMRLADYEQYF
>NA|TRBD2|TRBV6-5|TRBJ2-1
TGTGCCAGCAGTTACTCTCCGGGACTAGCGGGAGGTAACAATGAGCAGTTCTTC
CASSYSPGLAGGNNEQFF
>few|NA|TRBV19|TRBJ1-2
TGTGCCAGTAGTATCCGGGGGCGTATCTATGGCTACACCTTC
CASSIRGRIYGYTF
>few|NA|TRBV20-1|TRBJ2-5
TGCAGTGCGTCTATCAGCGGACAAGAGACCCAGTACTTC
CSASISGQETQYF
>NA|NA|TRBV7-6|TRBJ1-5
TGTGCCAGCAGCTTTTCAGACAATCAGCCCCAGCATTTT
CASSFSDNQPQHF
>few|NA|TRBV6-1|TRBJ2-3
TGTGCCAGCAGCGCCGGGGTCGCAGATACGCAGTATTTT
CASSAGVADTQYF
>NA|TRBD2|TRBV10-1|TRBJ2-1
TGCGCCAGCAGTGCCCTAGCGGGGCCGAATGAGCAGTTCTTC
CASSALAGPNEQFF
>NA|TRBD2|TRBV23-1|TRBJ2-5
TGCGCCAGCAGTCCCCTCGGGACTAGCGACTTTCAAGAGACCCAGTACTTC
CASSPLGTSDFQETQYF
>NA|TRBD1|TRBV4-1|TRBJ1-2
TGCGCCAGCAGCCGTACCGGGACAGGGGGCTTAAACTATGGCTACACCTTC
CASSRTGTGGLNYGYTF
>NA|TRBD2|TRBV20-1|TRBJ2-2
TGCAGTGCTTGGACTAGCGGGAGCACCGGGGAGCTGTTTTTT
CSAWTSGSTGELFF
>NA|NA|TRBV12-3/TRBV12-4|TRBJ1-1
TGTGCCAGCAGTTTGAACAGCGGGAACACTGAAGCTTTCTTT
CASSLNSGNTEAFF
>NA|NA|TRBV2|TRBJ1-2
TGTGCCAGCAGTGAAGAGGGGGATGGCTACACCTTC
CASSEEGDGYTF
>NA|TRBD2|TRBV20-1|TRBJ2-2
TGCAGTGCTAGAGATTCTGCCGGGACTAGCGGAACCCTTGGCACCGGGGAGCTGTTTTTT
CSARDSAGTSGTLGTGELFF
>NA|TRBD2|TRBV20-1|TRBJ2-3
TGCAGTGCTAGAGCGACTAGCGGGAGATCCGGTGGGCAGTATTTT
CSARATSGRSGGQYF
>NA|NA|TRBV7-6|TRBJ2-1
TGTGCCAGCAGCTTGGATTGGCAGAATGAGCAGTTCTTC
CASSLDWQNEQFF
>NA|TRBD1|TRBV20-1|TRBJ1-2
TGCAGTGCTAGAGCAATCGGCGGACAGGGGGGACCCAAGTATGGCTACACCTTC
CSARAIGGQGGPKYGYTF
>few|NA|TRBV20-1|TRBJ2-2
TGCAGTGCGACCCCCTGGGACGCGAACACCGGGGAGCTGTTTTTT
CSATPWDANTGELFF
>NA|NA|TRBV7-9|TRBJ2-7
TGTGCCAGCAGCTTCGGAAATTACGAGCAGTACTTC
CASSFGNYEQYF
>NA|NA|TRBV6-1|TRBJ1-5
TGTGCCAGCAGTGAATTTGGGGGGCAAACCAATCAGCCCCAGCATTTT
CASSEFGGQTNQPQHF
>once|TRBD2|TRBV7-2|TRBJ2-5
TGTGCCAGCAGCTTAGGGGCGCTAGCGGGAGTTATAGGGCCCCAAGAGACCCAGTACTTC
CASSLGALAGVIGPQETQYF
>NA|NA|TRBV3-1|TRBJ1-1
TGTGCCAGCAGCCAAGCCCCCAGTGTGTATGCTGAAGCTTTCTTT
CASSQAPSVYAEAFF
>NA|NA|TRBV20-1|TRBJ2-1
TGCAGTGCTAGAGGAGGGGGTAAAGTCAATGAGCAGTTCTTC
CSARGGGKVNEQFF
>NA|NA|TRBV9|TRBJ1-1
TGTGCCAGCAGCGTAGTAGGTAGTCGGAACACTGAAGCTTTCTTT
CASSVVGSRNTEAFF
>NA|NA|TRBV20-1|TRBJ1-5
TGCAGTGCTAGAGATTCTACCAGGAGCAATCAGCCCCAGCATTTT
CSARDSTRSNQPQHF
>NA|TRBD2|TRBV2|TRBJ2-1
TGTGCCAGCAGCCTGGCTAGCGGCTCCTACAATGAGCAGTTCTTC
CASSLASGSYNEQFF